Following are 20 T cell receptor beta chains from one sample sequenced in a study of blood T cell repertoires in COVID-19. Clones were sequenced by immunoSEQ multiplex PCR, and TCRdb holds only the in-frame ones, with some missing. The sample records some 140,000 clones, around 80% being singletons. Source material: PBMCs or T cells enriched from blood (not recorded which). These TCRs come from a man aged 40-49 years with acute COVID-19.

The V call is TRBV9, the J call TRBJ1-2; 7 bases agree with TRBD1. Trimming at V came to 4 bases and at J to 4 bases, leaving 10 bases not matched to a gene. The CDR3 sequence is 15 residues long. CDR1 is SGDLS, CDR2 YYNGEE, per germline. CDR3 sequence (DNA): TGTGCCAGCAGCCCCCCCGGGACAGCCAGCTATGGCTACACCTTC. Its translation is CASSPPGTASYGYTF.

CDR3 in amino acids: CASSSQADGYTF. DNA for the CDR3: TGCGCCAGCTCGTCCCAAGCGGATGGCTACACCTTC. The rearrangement links TRBV5-1 to TRBJ1-2, with no clear D. Per germline, CDR1 SGHRS and CDR2 YFSETQ. The CDR3 has 12 amino acids. V dropped 7 bases and J dropped 6 bases, with 13 bases sitting between them.

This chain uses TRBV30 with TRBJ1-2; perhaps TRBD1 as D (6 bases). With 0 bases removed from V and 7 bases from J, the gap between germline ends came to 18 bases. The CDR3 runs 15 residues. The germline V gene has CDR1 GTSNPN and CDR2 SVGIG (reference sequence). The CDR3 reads CAWSVLTGGRSGYTF. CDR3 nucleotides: TGTGCCTGGAGTGTTTTGACAGGAGGTAGAAGTGGCTACACCTTC.

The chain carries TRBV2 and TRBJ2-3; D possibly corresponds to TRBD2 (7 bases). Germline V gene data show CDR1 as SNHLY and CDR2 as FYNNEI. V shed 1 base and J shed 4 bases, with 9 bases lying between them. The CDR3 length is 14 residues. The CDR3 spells CASSEGGGADTQYF. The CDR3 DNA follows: TGTGCCAGCAGTGAAGGCGGGGGCGCAGATACGCAGTATTTT.

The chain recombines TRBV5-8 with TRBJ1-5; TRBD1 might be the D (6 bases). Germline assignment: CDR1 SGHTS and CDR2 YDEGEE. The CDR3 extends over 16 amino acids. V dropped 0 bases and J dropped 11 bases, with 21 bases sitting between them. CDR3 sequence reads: CASSLGGRGFQSTQHF. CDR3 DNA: TGTGCCAGCAGCTTGGGGGGCAGGGGCTTTCAATCAACCCAGCATTTT.

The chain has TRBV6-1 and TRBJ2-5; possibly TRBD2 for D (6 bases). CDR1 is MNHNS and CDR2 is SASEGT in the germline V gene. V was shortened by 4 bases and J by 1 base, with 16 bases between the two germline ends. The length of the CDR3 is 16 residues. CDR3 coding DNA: TGTGCCAGCAGTGCCTCCGGCGGGACCTTCCAAGAGACCCAGTACTTC. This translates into CASSASGGTFQETQYF.

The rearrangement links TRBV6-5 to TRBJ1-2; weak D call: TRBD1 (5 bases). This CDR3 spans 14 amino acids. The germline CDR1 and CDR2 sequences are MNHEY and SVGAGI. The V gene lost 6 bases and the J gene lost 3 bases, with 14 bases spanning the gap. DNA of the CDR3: TGTGCCAGCAGCCAGGAGCGGGGGTACTATGGCTACACCTTC. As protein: CASSQERGYYGYTF.

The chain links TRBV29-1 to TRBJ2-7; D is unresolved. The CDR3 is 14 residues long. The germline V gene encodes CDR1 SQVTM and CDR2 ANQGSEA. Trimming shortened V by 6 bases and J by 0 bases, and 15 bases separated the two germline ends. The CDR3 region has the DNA TGCAGCGTCCAACGCGAGTTCCCCTCCTACGAGCAGTACTTC. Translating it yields CSVQREFPSYEQYF.

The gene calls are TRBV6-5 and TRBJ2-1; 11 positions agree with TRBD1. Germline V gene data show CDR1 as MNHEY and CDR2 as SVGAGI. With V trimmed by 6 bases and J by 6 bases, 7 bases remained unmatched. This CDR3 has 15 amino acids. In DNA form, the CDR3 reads TGTGCCAGCAGCGGAAGGACAGGGGGCATCAATGAGCAGTTCTTC. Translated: CASSGRTGGINEQFF.

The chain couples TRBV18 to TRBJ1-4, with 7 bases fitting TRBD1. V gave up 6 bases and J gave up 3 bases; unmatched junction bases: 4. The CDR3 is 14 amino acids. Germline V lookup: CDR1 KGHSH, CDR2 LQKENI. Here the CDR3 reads CASSRDRSNEKLFF. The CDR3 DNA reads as TGTGCCAGCTCGCGGGACAGATCTAATGAAAAACTGTTTTTT.

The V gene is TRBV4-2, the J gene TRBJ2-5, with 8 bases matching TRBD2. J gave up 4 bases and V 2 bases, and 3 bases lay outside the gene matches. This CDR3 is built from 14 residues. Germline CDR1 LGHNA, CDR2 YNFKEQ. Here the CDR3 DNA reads TGTGCCAGCAGCCAACCAGCGGGAGCAGAGACCCAGTACTTC. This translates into CASSQPAGAETQYF.

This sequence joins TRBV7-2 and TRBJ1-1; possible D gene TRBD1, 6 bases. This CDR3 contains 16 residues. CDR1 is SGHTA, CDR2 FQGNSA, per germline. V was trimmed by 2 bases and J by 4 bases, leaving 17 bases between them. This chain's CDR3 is CASSLMPLQQGTEAFF. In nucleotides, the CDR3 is TGTGCCAGCAGCTTAATGCCCTTGCAACAGGGCACTGAAGCTTTCTTT.

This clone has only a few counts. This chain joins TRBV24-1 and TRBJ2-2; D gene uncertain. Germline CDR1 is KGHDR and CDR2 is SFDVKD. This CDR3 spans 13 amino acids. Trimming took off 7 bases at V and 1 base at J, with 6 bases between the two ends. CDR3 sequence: CATSPQNTGELFF. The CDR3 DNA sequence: TGTGCCACCAGCCCACAGAACACCGGGGAGCTGTTTTTT.

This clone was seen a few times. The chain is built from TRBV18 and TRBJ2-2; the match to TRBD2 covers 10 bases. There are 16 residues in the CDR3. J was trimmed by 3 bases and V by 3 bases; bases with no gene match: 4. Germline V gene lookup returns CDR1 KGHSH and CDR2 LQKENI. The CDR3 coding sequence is TGTGCCAGCTCACCGATCGGACTAGCGGACACCGGGGAGCTGTTTTTT. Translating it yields CASSPIGLADTGELFF.

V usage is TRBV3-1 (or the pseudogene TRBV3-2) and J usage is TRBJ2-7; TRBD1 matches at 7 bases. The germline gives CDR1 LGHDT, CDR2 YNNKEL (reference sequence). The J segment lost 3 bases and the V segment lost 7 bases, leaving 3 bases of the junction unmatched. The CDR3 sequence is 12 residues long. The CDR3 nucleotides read TGTGCCAGCACCCGGACAGGCTACGAGCAGTACTTC. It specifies CASTRTGYEQYF.

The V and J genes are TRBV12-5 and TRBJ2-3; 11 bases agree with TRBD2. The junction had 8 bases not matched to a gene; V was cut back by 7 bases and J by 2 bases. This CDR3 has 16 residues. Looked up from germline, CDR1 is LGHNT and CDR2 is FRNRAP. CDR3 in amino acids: CASAPSGGTITDTQYF. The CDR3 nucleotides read TGTGCTAGTGCCCCTAGCGGGGGGACTATCACAGATACGCAGTATTTT.

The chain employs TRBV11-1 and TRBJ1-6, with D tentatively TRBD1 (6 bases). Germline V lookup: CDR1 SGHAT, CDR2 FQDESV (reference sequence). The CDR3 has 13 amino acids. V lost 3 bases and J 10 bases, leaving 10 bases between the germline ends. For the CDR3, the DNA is TGTGCCAGCAGCTTGGCAGGGGTCTCACCCCTCCACTTT. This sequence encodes CASSLAGVSPLHF.

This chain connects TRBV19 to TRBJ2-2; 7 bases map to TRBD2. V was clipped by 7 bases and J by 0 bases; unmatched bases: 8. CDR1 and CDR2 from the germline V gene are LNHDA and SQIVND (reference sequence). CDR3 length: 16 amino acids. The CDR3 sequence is CASNSGLGTNTGELFF. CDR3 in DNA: TGTGCCAGTAATAGCGGGCTAGGTACGAACACCGGGGAGCTGTTTTTT.

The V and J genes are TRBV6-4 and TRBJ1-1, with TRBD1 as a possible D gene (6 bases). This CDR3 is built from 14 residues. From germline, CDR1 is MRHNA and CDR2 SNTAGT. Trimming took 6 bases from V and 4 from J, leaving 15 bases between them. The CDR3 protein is CASSLQGEGTEAFF. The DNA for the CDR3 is TGTGCCAGCAGCTTACAGGGTGAGGGCACTGAAGCTTTCTTT.

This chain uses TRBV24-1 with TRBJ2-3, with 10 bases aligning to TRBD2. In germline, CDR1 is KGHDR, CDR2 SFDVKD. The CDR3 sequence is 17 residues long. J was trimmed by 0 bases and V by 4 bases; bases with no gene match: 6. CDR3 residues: CATSDPGLATSTDTQYF. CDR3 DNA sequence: TGTGCCACCAGTGACCCGGGACTAGCGACCAGCACAGATACGCAGTATTTT.